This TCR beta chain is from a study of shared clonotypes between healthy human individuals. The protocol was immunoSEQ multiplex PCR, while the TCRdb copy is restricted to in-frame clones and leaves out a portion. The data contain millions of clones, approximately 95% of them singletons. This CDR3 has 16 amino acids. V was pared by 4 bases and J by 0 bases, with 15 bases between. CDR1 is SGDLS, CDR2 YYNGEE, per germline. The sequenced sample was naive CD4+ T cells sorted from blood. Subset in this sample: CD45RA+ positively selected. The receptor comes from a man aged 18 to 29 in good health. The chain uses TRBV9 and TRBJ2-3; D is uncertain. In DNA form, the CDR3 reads TGTGCCAGCAGCCTCGTCCCAGTTCCCAGCACAGATACGCAGTATTTT. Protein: CASSLVPVPSTDTQYF. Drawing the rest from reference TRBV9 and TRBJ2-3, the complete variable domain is DSGVTQTPKHLITATGQRVTLRCSPRSGDLSVYWYQQSLDQGLQFLIQYYNGEERAKGNILERFSAQQFPDLHSELNLSSLELGDSALYFCASSLVPVPSTDTQYFGPGTRLTVL.